These T cell receptor beta chains were read from a single sample in a study of cytomegalovirus exposure and HLA in healthy donors. Using immunoSEQ multiplex PCR, the repertoire was profiled, and TCRdb retains in-frame clones only, with some absent. The sample gives about 130,000 clones, roughly 80% of which show up once; 1.4% to 1.5% is in the top ten. The sequencing input was PBMCs. The source of these receptors is a female donor in good health and CMV-seronegative. CDR3s include the opening cysteine and the closing phenylalanine or tryptophan. The order of the fields is clone size, D gene, V gene, J gene, CDR3 DNA, CDR3 protein. D genes are given only for firm matches. Clone size is stated in some rows and not others, as once, few, many or a class when expanded.

NA,NA,TRBV30,TRBJ2-5,TGTGCCTGGAGTGTTTGGGCTTTACAAGAGACCCAGTACTTC,CAWSVWALQETQYF
NA,NA,TRBV11-2,TRBJ1-2,TGTGCCAGCAGCTTAGATCGACACCCCAACTATGGCTACACCTTC,CASSLDRHPNYGYTF
NA,NA,TRBV7-8,TRBJ1-3,TGTGCCAGCAGCTTAGGGGGCAGTTTTGGAAACACCATATATTTT,CASSLGGSFGNTIYF
NA,NA,TRBV6-1,TRBJ2-3,TGTGCCAGCAAGGAGGCGGGACGGAGCGGAGATACGCAGTATTTT,CASKEAGRSGDTQYF
NA,NA,TRBV30,TRBJ2-5,TGTGCCTGGAAAACAGGGCTTGGGGAGACCCAGTACTTC,CAWKTGLGETQYF
NA,NA,TRBV7-9,TRBJ2-7,TGTGCCAGCAGCTTACACTACGAGCAGTACTTC,CASSLHYEQYF
NA,NA,TRBV6-5,TRBJ1-2,TGTGCCAGCAGTGACCCGAGGGTCTATGGCTACACCTTC,CASSDPRVYGYTF
NA,NA,TRBV9,TRBJ1-2,TGTGCCAGCAGCGTAGGGACAGCTAACTATGGCTACACCTTC,CASSVGTANYGYTF
NA,TRBD1,TRBV23-1,TRBJ2-7,TGCGCCAGCAGTCGTCCCGGTACAGGGGGCTACGAGCAGTACTTC,CASSRPGTGGYEQYF
NA,TRBD1,TRBV28,TRBJ1-2,TGTGCCAGCAGTTTAGTTGATGGGACAGGGGAGAACTATGGCTACACCTTC,CASSLVDGTGENYGYTF
once,NA,TRBV7-2,TRBJ2-7,TGTGCCAGCAGCGATACAGGGTCCCCCTACGAGCAGTACTTC,CASSDTGSPYEQYF
NA,TRBD2,TRBV29-1,TRBJ2-2,TGCAGCGTTGAACTAGCGGGATTAAACACCGGGGAGCTGTTTTTT,CSVELAGLNTGELFF
NA,TRBD1,TRBV4-2,TRBJ1-4,TGTGCCAGCAGCCAGGCCACAGGGGAGGCTAATGAAAAACTGTTTTTT,CASSQATGEANEKLFF
NA,TRBD1,TRBV9,TRBJ1-1,TGTGCCAGCAGCCCCGGTGCGGGACAGGGGACGAACACTGAAGCTTTCTTT,CASSPGAGQGTNTEAFF
few,TRBD2,TRBV29-1,TRBJ2-1,TGCAGCGTTGAAGGCGGTGAGGGACTAGCGGGCTACAATGAGCAGTTCTTC,CSVEGGEGLAGYNEQFF
NA,TRBD1,TRBV4-3,TRBJ2-7,TGCGCCAGCAGCCAAGGACAGGGGAGCTACGAGCAGTACTTC,CASSQGQGSYEQYF
NA,TRBD2,TRBV4-1,TRBJ2-1,TGCGCCAGCAGCCAAGCGGGACTAGCGGGCTCCTACAATGAGCAGTTCTTC,CASSQAGLAGSYNEQFF
NA,NA,TRBV28,TRBJ1-2,TGTGCCAGCAGGTCGGGGGTCTATGGCTACACCTTC,CASRSGVYGYTF
NA,NA,TRBV6-5,TRBJ1-2,TGTGCCAGCAGTTACTCGTGGGAGGACTATGGCTACACCTTC,CASSYSWEDYGYTF
NA,TRBD2,TRBV10-3,TRBJ2-1,TGTGCCATCAGGGGGGGTAGCGGGAGGGCGTCCTACAATGAGCAGTTCTTC,CAIRGGSGRASYNEQFF
NA,NA,TRBV30,TRBJ1-1,TGTGCCTGGAGAAGAAGACACGGGAACACTGAAGCTTTCTTT,CAWRRRHGNTEAFF
NA,TRBD1,TRBV7-2,TRBJ2-7,TGTGCCAGCAGCTCGAGGGACAGGGGGCGTTACGAGCAGTACTTC,CASSSRDRGRYEQYF